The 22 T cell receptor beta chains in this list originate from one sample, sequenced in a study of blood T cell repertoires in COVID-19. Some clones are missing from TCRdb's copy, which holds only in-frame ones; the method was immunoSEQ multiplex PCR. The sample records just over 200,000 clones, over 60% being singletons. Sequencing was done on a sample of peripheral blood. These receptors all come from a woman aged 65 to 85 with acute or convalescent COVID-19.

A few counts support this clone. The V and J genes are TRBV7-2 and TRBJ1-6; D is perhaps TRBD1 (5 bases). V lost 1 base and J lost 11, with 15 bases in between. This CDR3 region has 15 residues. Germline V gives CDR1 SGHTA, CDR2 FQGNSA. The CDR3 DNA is TGTGCCAGCAGCTTAGAACGGCAGGGAAGGACACCCCTCCACTTT. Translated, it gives CASSLERQGRTPLHF.

CDR3 amino acids: CASSHSGGDYGYTF. Written as DNA, the CDR3 is TGCGCCAGCAGCCACTCAGGGGGCGACTATGGCTACACCTTC. The J gene is TRBJ1-2, the V gene TRBV4-1; 8 bases are a match to TRBD1. CDR1 and CDR2 from the germline V gene are MGHRA and YSYEKL. CDR3 size: 14 residues. Trimming took 3 bases from V and 3 from J; bases not matched to a gene: 3.

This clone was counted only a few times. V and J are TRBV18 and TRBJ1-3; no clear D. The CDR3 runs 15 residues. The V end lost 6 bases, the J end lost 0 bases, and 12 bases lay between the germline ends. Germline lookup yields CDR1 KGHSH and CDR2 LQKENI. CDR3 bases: TGTGCCAGCTCGCGAGGTATTGGCTCTGGAAACACCATATATTTT. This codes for CASSRGIGSGNTIYF. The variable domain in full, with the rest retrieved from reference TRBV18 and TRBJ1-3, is NAGVMQNPRHLVRRRGQEARLRCSPMKGHSHVYWYRQLPEEGLKFMVYLQKENIIDESGMPKERFSAEFPKEGPSILRIQQVVRGDSAAYFCASSRGIGSGNTIYFGEGSWLTVV.

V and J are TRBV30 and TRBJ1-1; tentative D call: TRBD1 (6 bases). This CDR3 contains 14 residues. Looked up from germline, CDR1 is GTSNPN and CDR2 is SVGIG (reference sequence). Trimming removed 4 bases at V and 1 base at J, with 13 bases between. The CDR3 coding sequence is TGTGCCTGGACCGGGGACATTCGGAACACTGAAGCTTTCTTT. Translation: CAWTGDIRNTEAFF.

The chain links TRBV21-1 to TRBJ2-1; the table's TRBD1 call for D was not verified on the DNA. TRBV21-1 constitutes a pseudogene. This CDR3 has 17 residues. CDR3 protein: CASSNLGTGGSYNEQFF. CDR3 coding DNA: TGTGCCAGCAGCAACCTAGGGACAGGGGGCTCCTACAATGAGCAGTTCTTC.

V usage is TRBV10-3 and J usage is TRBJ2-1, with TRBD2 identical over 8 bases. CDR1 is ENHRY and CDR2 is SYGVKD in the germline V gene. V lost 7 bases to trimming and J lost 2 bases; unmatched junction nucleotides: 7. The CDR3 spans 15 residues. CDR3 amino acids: CAIMGREATYNEQFF. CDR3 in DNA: TGTGCCATCATGGGGCGGGAGGCGACCTACAATGAGCAGTTCTTC.

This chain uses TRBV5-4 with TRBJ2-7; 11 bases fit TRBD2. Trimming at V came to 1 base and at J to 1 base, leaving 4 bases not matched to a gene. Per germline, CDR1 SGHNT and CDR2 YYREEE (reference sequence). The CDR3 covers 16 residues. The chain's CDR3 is CASSLKLAGVSYEQYF. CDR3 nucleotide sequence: TGTGCCAGCAGCTTGAAACTAGCGGGAGTATCCTACGAGCAGTACTTC.

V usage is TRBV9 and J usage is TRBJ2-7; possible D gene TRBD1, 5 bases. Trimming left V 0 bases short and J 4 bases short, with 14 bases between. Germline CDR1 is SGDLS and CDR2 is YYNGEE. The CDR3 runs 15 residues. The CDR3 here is CASSVEGRVGYEQYF. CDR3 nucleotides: TGTGCCAGCAGCGTAGAGGGCAGGGTAGGGTACGAGCAGTACTTC.

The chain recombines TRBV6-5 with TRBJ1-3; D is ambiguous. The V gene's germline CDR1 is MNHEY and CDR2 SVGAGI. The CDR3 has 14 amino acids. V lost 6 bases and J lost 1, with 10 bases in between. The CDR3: CASSPGMSGNTIYF. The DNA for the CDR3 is TGTGCCAGCAGCCCGGGAATGTCTGGAAACACCATATATTTT.

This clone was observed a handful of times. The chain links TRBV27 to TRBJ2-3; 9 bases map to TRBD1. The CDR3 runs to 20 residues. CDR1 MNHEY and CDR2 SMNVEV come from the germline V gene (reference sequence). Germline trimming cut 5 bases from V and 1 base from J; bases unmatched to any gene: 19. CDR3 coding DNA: TGTGCCAGCAGTCCGAAATACCCGCCCATGGACAGGGGCCGCACAGATACGCAGTATTTT. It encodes CASSPKYPPMDRGRTDTQYF.

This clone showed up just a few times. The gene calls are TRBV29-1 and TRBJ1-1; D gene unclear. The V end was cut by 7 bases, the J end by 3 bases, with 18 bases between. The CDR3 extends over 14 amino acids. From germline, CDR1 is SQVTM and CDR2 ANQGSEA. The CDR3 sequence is CSAPGLNADTEAFF. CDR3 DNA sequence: TGCAGCGCCCCCGGACTTAACGCGGACACTGAAGCTTTCTTT. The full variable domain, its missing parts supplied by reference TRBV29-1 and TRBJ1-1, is SAVISQKPSRDICQRGTSLTIQCQVDSQVTMMFWYRQQPGQSLTLIATANQGSEATYESGFVIDKFPISRPNLTFSTLTVSNMSPEDSSIYLCSAPGLNADTEAFFGQGTRLTVV.

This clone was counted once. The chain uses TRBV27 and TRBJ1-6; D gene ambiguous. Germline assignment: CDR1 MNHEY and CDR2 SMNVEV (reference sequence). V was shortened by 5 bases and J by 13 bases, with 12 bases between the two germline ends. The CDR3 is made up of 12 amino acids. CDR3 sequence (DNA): TGTGCCAGCAGTAGCGGGGATCTGCCCCTCCACTTT. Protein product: CASSSGDLPLHF.

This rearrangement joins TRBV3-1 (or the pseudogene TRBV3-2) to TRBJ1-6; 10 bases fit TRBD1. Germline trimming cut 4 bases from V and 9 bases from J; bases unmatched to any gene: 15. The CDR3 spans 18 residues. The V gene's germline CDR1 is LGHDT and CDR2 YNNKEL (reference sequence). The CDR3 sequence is CASSRLSGTGAWGSPLHF. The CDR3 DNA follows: TGTGCCAGCAGCCGCCTCTCCGGGACAGGGGCATGGGGTTCACCCCTCCACTTT.

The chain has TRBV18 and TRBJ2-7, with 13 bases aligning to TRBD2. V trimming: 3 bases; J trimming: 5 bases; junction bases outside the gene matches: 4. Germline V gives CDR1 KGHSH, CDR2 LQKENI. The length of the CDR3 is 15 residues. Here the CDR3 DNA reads TGTGCCAGCTCACCCGGACTAGCGGGAGAGGACGAGCAGTACTTC. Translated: CASSPGLAGEDEQYF.

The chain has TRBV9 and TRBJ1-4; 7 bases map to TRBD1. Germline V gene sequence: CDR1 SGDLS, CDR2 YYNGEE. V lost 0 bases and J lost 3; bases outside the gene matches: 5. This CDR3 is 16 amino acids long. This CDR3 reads CASSVGDSRANEKLFF. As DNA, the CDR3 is TGTGCCAGCAGCGTAGGGGACAGTCGGGCTAATGAAAAACTGTTTTTT.

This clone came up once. CDR3 nucleotides: TGTGCCAGCAGTAGGGAAACAACCGGGAGGGCCACCGGGGAGCTGTTTTTT. This sequence encodes CASSRETTGRATGELFF. This rearrangement joins TRBV27 to TRBJ2-2; 8 bases are shared with TRBD2. The germline V gene encodes CDR1 MNHEY and CDR2 SMNVEV (reference sequence). With 5 bases clipped from V and 4 bases from J, the junction kept 12 bases outside the gene matches. This CDR3 spans 17 amino acids.

The CDR3: CASSSPDSPLHF. The CDR3 DNA sequence: TGTGCCAGCAGCTCCCCTGATTCACCCCTCCACTTT. The rearrangement uses TRBV28 and TRBJ1-6; D is undetermined. V gave up 6 bases and J gave up 8 bases, with 8 bases separating them. CDR1 MDHEN and CDR2 SYDVKM come from the germline V gene. The length of the CDR3 is 12 residues.

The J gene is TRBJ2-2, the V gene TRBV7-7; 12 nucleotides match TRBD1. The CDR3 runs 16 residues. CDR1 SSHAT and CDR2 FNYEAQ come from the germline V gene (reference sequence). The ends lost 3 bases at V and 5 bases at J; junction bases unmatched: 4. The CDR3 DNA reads TGTGCCAGCAGCTTCCGGGACAGGGGGCGAACCGGGGAGCTGTTTTTT. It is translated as CASSFRDRGRTGELFF.

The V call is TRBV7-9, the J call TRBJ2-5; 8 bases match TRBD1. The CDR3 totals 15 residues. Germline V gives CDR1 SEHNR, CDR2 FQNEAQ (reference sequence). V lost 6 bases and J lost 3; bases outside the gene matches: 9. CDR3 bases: TGTGCCAGCAGTTTGGGGACAGGAGGGGAAGAGACCCAGTACTTC. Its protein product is CASSLGTGGEETQYF.

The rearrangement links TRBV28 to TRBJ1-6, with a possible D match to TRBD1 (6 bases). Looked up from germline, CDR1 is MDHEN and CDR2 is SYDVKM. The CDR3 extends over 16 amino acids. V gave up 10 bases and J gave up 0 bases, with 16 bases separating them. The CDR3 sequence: CATGAMLSSYNSPLHF. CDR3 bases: TGTGCCACAGGGGCGATGTTAAGCTCCTATAATTCACCCCTCCACTTT.

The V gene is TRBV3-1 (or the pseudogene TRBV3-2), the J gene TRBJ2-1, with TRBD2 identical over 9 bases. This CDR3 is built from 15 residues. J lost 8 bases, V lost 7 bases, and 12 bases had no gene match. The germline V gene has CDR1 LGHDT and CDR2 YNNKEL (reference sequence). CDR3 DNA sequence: TGTGCCAGCACCCTCCGGGGCGGGACTAGCTATGAGCAGTTCTTC. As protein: CASTLRGGTSYEQFF.

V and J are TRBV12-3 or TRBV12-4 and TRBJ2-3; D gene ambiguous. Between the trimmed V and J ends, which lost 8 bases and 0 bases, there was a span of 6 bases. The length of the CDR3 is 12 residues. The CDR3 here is CASATSTDTQYF. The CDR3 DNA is TGTGCCAGCGCAACTAGCACAGATACGCAGTATTTT.